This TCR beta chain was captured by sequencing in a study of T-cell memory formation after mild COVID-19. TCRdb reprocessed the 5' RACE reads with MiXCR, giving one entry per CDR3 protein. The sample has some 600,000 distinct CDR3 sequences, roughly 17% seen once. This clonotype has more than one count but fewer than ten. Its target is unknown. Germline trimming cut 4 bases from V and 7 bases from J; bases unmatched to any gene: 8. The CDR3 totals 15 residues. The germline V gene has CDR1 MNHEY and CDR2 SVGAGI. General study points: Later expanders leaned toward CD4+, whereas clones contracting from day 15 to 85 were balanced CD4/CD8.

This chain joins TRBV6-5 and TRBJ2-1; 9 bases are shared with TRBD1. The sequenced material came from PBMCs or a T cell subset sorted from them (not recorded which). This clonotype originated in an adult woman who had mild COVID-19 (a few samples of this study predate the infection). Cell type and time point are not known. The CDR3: CASSLGTGRSNEQFF. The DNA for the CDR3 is TGTGCCAGCAGTTTGGGGACAGGGCGTAGTAATGAGCAGTTCTTC.